The 2 T cell receptor beta chains below all came from one sample that was sequenced in a study of CXCR3-negative and CXCR3-positive naive CD8 T cells. All TRB cDNA libraries came from 5' RACE performed with UMI labels. TCRdb re-called the 5' RACE reads and catalogs CDR3 proteins one per entry, DNA excluded. The sample has 100,000 to 150,000 distinct CDR3 sequences; the top ten hold 0.45% to 0.55%. Specimen: naive CXCR3- CD8+ T cells from blood. Subset noted: CD45RO-CCR7+CD27+CD95- naive CD8+ T cells lacking CXCR3 (TNR3-). Source of these receptors: a human donor in good health. Some clones in this sample may be carry-over from other donors' samples.

V gene TRBV29-1 combines with J gene TRBJ2-7; TCRdb designates TRBD1, a call that cannot be tested without DNA. The CDR3 spans 11 residues. Germline CDR1 reads SQVTM; CDR2 reads ANQGSEA. CDR3 protein: CSAGQVSEQYF.

The chain couples TRBV29-1 to TRBJ2-7. Germline CDR1 reads SQVTM; CDR2 reads ANQGSEA. CDR3 length equals 12 residues. The CDR3 sequence: CSVEDLEWEQYF.